This T cell receptor (beta chain) was sequenced in a study of vaccination and CD4 T cells after COVID-19. The V and J ends lost 1 base and 2 bases, in that order; junction bases with no gene match: 4. CDR1 is LNHNV and CDR2 is YYDKDF in the germline V gene (reference sequence). The CDR3 is 16 residues long. Documented treatment: roughly 10-day PBMC culture with coronavirus spike peptide pools or control peptides (ViraFEST assay). An Oncomine TCR Beta short-read assay was used to sequence the DNA from cultured CD4+ T cells. Each CDR3 protein is one row after TCRdb ran MiXCR on the PCR reads. The repertoire holds roughly 12,000 distinct CDR3 sequences, with roughly 30% as singletons. About this clonotype: Antigen specificity is unknown.

This receptor was taken from a human donor who had recovered from COVID-19. This chain uses TRBV15 with TRBJ1-5, with 8 bases matching TRBD1. Sequenced here: CD4+ T cells from blood, cultured in vitro, sampled after SARS-CoV-2 vaccination. The chain's CDR3 is CATSRGAGGGNQPQHF. The CDR3 nucleotides are TGTGCCACCAGCAGAGGGGCAGGGGGCGGCAATCAGCCCCAGCATTTT.